Following are 22 T cell receptor beta chains from one sample sequenced in a study of shared clonotypes between healthy human individuals. Using immunoSEQ multiplex PCR, the repertoire was profiled, and TCRdb retains in-frame clones only, with some absent. The repertoire holds 150,000 to 200,000 clones, with approximately 61% as singletons. The sequencing sample was made of memory CD4+ T cells sorted from blood. Subset given: CD45RA-negative fraction. All receptors come from a man younger than 40 in good health.

The chain couples TRBV30 to TRBJ1-2; D remains ambiguous. CDR1 and CDR2 from the germline V gene are GTSNPN and SVGIG (reference sequence). This CDR3 is 15 amino acids long. The CDR3 spells CAGNPLGQTNYGYTF. The CDR3 DNA reads TGTGCTGGAAACCCGTTGGGTCAAACTAACTATGGCTACACCTTC.

The V and J genes are TRBV5-6 and TRBJ1-4, with D maybe TRBD1 (5 bases). Germline V gene lookup returns CDR1 SGHDT and CDR2 YYEEEE. This CDR3 spans 15 amino acids. V was cut by 2 bases and J by 7 bases, with 15 bases left in between. The DNA of the CDR3 is TGTGCCAGCAGCTTCGCGGGGCAGGGAGGTGAAAAACTGTTTTTT. Its translation: CASSFAGQGGEKLFF.

The DNA of the CDR3 is TGCGCCAGCGCTAATTGGGGCAACCAAGAGACCCAGTACTTC. This translates into CASANWGNQETQYF. This chain joins TRBV5-1 and TRBJ2-5, with a weak D call TRBD1 (5 bases). The V end lost 7 bases, the J end lost 0 bases, and 13 bases lay between the germline ends. The germline gives CDR1 SGHRS, CDR2 YFSETQ. The CDR3 is 14 residues long.

The chain links TRBV7-2 to TRBJ2-1, with TRBD1 matching 7 bases. Germline CDR1 is SGHTA and CDR2 is FQGNSA. CDR3 length equals 16 residues. The J segment lost 7 bases and the V segment lost 2 bases, leaving 11 bases of the junction unmatched. The CDR3 nucleotides are TGTGCCAGCAGCTTACCGGGGACAGTCAGGAAGAATGAGCAGTTCTTC. Protein sequence: CASSLPGTVRKNEQFF.

The V call is TRBV7-2, the J call TRBJ2-5; 11 nucleotides line up with TRBD2. The CDR3 runs to 17 residues. Germline V gives CDR1 SGHTA, CDR2 FQGNSA. The junction had 7 bases not matched to a gene; V was cut back by 3 bases and J by 1 base. Here the CDR3 reads CASSLAGTSGVQETQYF. The CDR3 DNA follows: TGTGCCAGCAGCTTGGCGGGGACTAGCGGAGTCCAAGAGACCCAGTACTTC.

The chain recombines TRBV2 with TRBJ2-5; 10 nucleotides line up with TRBD2. CDR1 is SNHLY, CDR2 FYNNEI, per germline. The V segment lost 4 bases and the J segment 5 bases; nucleotides outside the gene matches: 4. This CDR3 spans 14 amino acids. This chain's CDR3 is CASSAGSGRETQYF. DNA for the CDR3: TGTGCCAGCAGTGCAGGTAGCGGGAGGGAGACCCAGTACTTC.

V is TRBV29-1 and J is TRBJ2-7; the match to TRBD1 covers 7 bases. V shed 6 bases and J 5 bases; nucleotides not matched to a gene: 7. Germline lookup yields CDR1 SQVTM and CDR2 ANQGSEA. The CDR3 consists of 12 residues. Here the CDR3 reads CSVMSGGHEQYF. In nucleotides, the CDR3 is TGCAGCGTGATGTCAGGGGGACACGAGCAGTACTTC.

This clone appeared a single time. The sample carries other DNA sequences with the same CDR3. The chain carries TRBV28 and TRBJ1-4, with D perhaps TRBD1 (5 bases). Germline CDR1 MDHEN, CDR2 SYDVKM. Trimming removed 6 bases at V and 2 bases at J, with 7 bases between. There are 13 residues in the CDR3. The CDR3 here is CASREGTNEKLFF. The CDR3 region has the DNA TGTGCCAGCAGGGAGGGGACTAATGAAAAACTGTTTTTT. The full variable domain, its missing parts supplied by reference TRBV28 and TRBJ1-4, is DVKVTQSSRYLVKRTGEKVFLECVQDMDHENMFWYRQDPGLGLRLIYFSYDVKMKEKGDIPEGYSVSREKKERFSLILESASTNQTSMYLCASREGTNEKLFFGSGTQLSVL.

This rearrangement joins TRBV7-9 to TRBJ2-3; 12 bases line up with TRBD2. V trimming: 2 bases; J trimming: 5 bases; junction bases outside the gene matches: 11. The germline V gene has CDR1 SEHNR and CDR2 FQNEAQ (reference sequence). CDR3 length: 18 amino acids. This chain's CDR3 is CASSLPNRTSGKVDTQYF. The CDR3 DNA follows: TGTGCCAGCAGCTTACCCAATCGGACTAGCGGGAAAGTAGATACGCAGTATTTT.

This sequence joins TRBV11-3 and TRBJ2-1, with D perhaps matching TRBD1 (6 bases). V shed 5 bases and J shed 6 bases, with 17 bases lying between them. CDR3 length: 15 amino acids. Germline assignment: CDR1 SGHNT and CDR2 YENEEA. CDR3 nucleotides: TGTGCCAGCAGCCACCGGACAGAGTCCCCCAATGAGCAGTTCTTC. Translation: CASSHRTESPNEQFF.

In this sample, this clone turned up a few times. The rearrangement uses TRBV18 and TRBJ1-4, with TRBD1 identical over 9 bases. Germline-derived CDR1 and CDR2 are KGHSH and LQKENI. The length of the CDR3 is 17 residues. V trimming: 2 bases; J trimming: 4 bases; junction bases outside the gene matches: 8. CDR3 region: CASSPEGQGSSNEKLFF. CDR3 in DNA: TGTGCCAGCTCACCAGAGGGACAGGGTTCAAGTAATGAAAAACTGTTTTTT.

This clone has a single count. The rearrangement links TRBV7-9 to TRBJ2-3; possible D gene TRBD1, 6 bases. This CDR3 comprises 15 residues. The V and J ends lost 3 bases and 2 bases respectively, with 12 bases between them. Germline lookup yields CDR1 SEHNR and CDR2 FQNEAQ (reference sequence). This CDR3 reads CASSFDRPDTDTQYF. The CDR3 bases are TGTGCCAGCAGCTTCGACAGGCCGGACACAGATACGCAGTATTTT.

The chain is built from TRBV12-5 and TRBJ2-3, with TRBD1 identical over 7 bases. Trimming cost V 11 bases and J 4 bases; bases outside gene matches: 12. CDR1 is LGHNT, CDR2 FRNRAP, per germline. This CDR3 is 14 amino acids long. The CDR3 loop reads CAGSLGQFPDTQYF. The CDR3 bases are TGTGCTGGATCGCTGGGACAGTTCCCAGATACGCAGTATTTT.

This clone was seen more than once but under ten times. The chain links TRBV10-3 to TRBJ1-1; D is uncertain. V dropped 0 bases and J dropped 0 bases, with 8 bases sitting between them. CDR3 length: 15 amino acids. Germline V CDR1 and CDR2: ENHRY, SYGVKD. The CDR3 loop reads CAISESQPMNTEAFF. The CDR3 region has the DNA TGTGCCATCAGTGAGTCACAACCAATGAACACTGAAGCTTTCTTT.

J is TRBJ2-2 and V is TRBV9; maybe TRBD2 (5 bases). The ends were cut back, 4 bases at V and 0 bases at J, with 19 bases in the middle. CDR1 and CDR2 from the germline V gene are SGDLS and YYNGEE. This CDR3 has 18 residues. The CDR3 is CASSPRPPLLANTGELFF. In nucleotides, the CDR3 is TGTGCCAGCAGCCCAAGGCCCCCTTTACTAGCGAACACCGGGGAGCTGTTTTTT.

The V call is TRBV2, the J call TRBJ2-7; 10 bases align to TRBD1. The CDR3 totals 14 residues. CDR1 and CDR2 from the germline V gene are SNHLY and FYNNEI. The junction had 5 bases not matched to a gene; V was cut back by 5 bases and J by 4 bases. Here the CDR3 DNA reads TGTGCCAGCAGTCCGGGACAGGGGATATACGAGCAGTACTTC. This gives the protein CASSPGQGIYEQYF.

This sequence joins TRBV11-3 and TRBJ2-7, with D possibly being TRBD1 or TRBD2 (5 bases each). V lost 5 bases and J 0 bases, leaving 14 bases between the germline ends. Looked up from germline, CDR1 is SGHNT and CDR2 is YENEEA. The CDR3 consists of 15 residues. Written as DNA, the CDR3 is TGTGCCAGCAGCCGGGACGGAGAAAGCTCCTACGAGCAGTACTTC. This gives the protein CASSRDGESSYEQYF.

The chain is built from TRBV27 and TRBJ2-1; tentative D call: TRBD1 (5 bases). The V gene lost 5 bases and the J gene lost 2 bases, with 13 bases spanning the gap. The length of the CDR3 is 15 residues. Per the germline V gene, CDR1 is MNHEY and CDR2 is SMNVEV (reference sequence). In DNA, the CDR3 is TGTGCCAGCAGTGGGGCTATCGCCGCCTACAATGAGCAGTTCTTC. This codes for CASSGAIAAYNEQFF.

The CDR3 DNA sequence: TGCGCCAGCAGCTGGGGATCAGGGGGCGCAAATGGCTACACCTTC. It encodes CASSWGSGGANGYTF. This chain links TRBV5-1 with TRBJ1-2; TRBD1 matches 8 bases. The V gene end was trimmed by 3 bases and the J gene end by 6 bases; junction bases not matched to a gene: 10. Germline V gene data show CDR1 as SGHRS and CDR2 as YFSETQ. The CDR3 loop spans 15 amino acids.

With regard to this clone: Other nucleotide sequences in the sample specify the same CDR3. The rearrangement uses TRBV7-9 and TRBJ2-6; TRBD2 is a possible D gene (6 bases). The ends were cut back, 1 base at V and 2 bases at J, with 6 bases in the middle. Germline lookup yields CDR1 SEHNR and CDR2 FQNEAQ (reference sequence). The CDR3 contains 15 residues. CDR3 sequence (DNA): TGTGCCAGCAGCTTAGGGGAGGCTGGGGCCAACGTCCTGACTTTC. The encoded protein is CASSLGEAGANVLTF.

The V call is TRBV5-1, the J call TRBJ2-5; D is tentatively TRBD1 or TRBD2 (6 bases each). Germline V gene sequence: CDR1 SGHRS, CDR2 YFSETQ. CDR3 size: 16 residues. Trimming removed 4 bases from V and 1 base from J, with 17 bases in between. The CDR3 here is CASSPGAIRGQETQYF. The CDR3 DNA reads TGCGCCAGCAGCCCGGGGGCGATTAGGGGCCAAGAGACCCAGTACTTC.

The chain employs TRBV7-9 and TRBJ2-1; a weak D match, TRBD2 (6 bases). Germline V gives CDR1 SEHNR, CDR2 FQNEAQ (reference sequence). V lost 5 bases and J 4 bases, leaving 15 bases between the germline ends. The CDR3 is 15 residues long. CDR3 DNA sequence: TGTGCCAGCAGCGGGACCGGGACTCGGTACAATGAGCAGTTCTTC. It is translated as CASSGTGTRYNEQFF.